The rows below give T cell receptor beta chains drawn from one sample of a study of cytomegalovirus exposure and HLA in healthy donors. Clones were sequenced by immunoSEQ multiplex PCR, and TCRdb holds only the in-frame ones, with some missing. The table has some 110,000 clones, 65% to 75% seen once; the top ten hold around a tenth. The sample taken for sequencing was PBMCs. The receptors derive from a woman aged 45-60 years in good health and CMV-seropositive. Both conserved end residues are part of each CDR3. The order of the fields is D gene, clone size, V gene, J gene, CDR3 length, CDR3 protein, CDR3 DNA. D genes are given only for firm matches. Rows give clone size only sometimes, using once, few, many, or a class for an expanded clone.

D: TRBD2; size: NA; V: TRBV4-1; J: TRBJ2-1; length: 18; CDR3: CASSQIPPLAQVYNEQFF; DNA: TGCGCCAGCAGCCAAATCCCCCCACTAGCGCAAGTTTACAATGAGCAGTTCTTC
D: TRBD1; size: NA; V: TRBV5-4; J: TRBJ1-1; length: 12; CDR3: CASSWDRAEAFF; DNA: TGTGCCAGCAGCTGGGACAGGGCTGAAGCTTTCTTT
D: TRBD1; size: NA; V: TRBV11-2; J: TRBJ1-1; length: 13; CDR3: CASTGRDRGGAFF; DNA: TGTGCCAGCACGGGAAGGGACAGGGGGGGTGCTTTCTTT
D: TRBD1; size: NA; V: TRBV11-2; J: TRBJ2-7; length: 14; CDR3: CASSKPTGGGEQYF; DNA: TGTGCCAGCAGTAAGCCGACAGGGGGCGGCGAGCAGTACTTC
D: TRBD1; size: NA; V: TRBV10-3; J: TRBJ2-5; length: 16; CDR3: CAISEITGTGEETQYF; DNA: TGTGCCATCAGTGAAATCACCGGGACAGGGGAAGAGACCCAGTACTTC
D: TRBD2; size: NA; V: TRBV28; J: TRBJ2-7; length: 14; CDR3: CASSLERESYEQYF; DNA: TGTGCCAGCAGTTTAGAGCGGGAATCCTACGAGCAGTACTTC
D: NA; size: NA; V: TRBV4-3; J: TRBJ2-3; length: 12; CDR3: CASSQGEDTQYF; DNA: TGCGCCAGCAGCCAAGGCGAAGATACGCAGTATTTT
D: TRBD1; size: once; V: TRBV28; J: TRBJ1-3; length: 17; CDR3: CASSPPGATGFGNTIYF; DNA: TGTGCCAGCAGTCCCCCGGGGGCGACAGGGTTTGGAAACACCATATATTTT
D: TRBD1; size: NA; V: TRBV7-6; J: TRBJ2-1; length: 15; CDR3: CASSSGTGRYNEQFF; DNA: TGTGCCAGCAGCTCCGGGACAGGTCGCTACAATGAGCAGTTCTTC
D: NA; size: once; V: TRBV29-1; J: TRBJ1-2; length: 11; CDR3: CSVEVGVNYTF; DNA: TGCAGCGTTGAAGTCGGTGTTAACTACACCTTC
D: TRBD2; size: few; V: TRBV9; J: TRBJ2-2; length: 16; CDR3: CASSPRGAGGAGELFF; DNA: TGTGCCAGCAGCCCCCGAGGCGCGGGAGGGGCCGGGGAGCTGTTTTTT
D: NA; size: NA; V: TRBV5-1; J: TRBJ2-3; length: 15; CDR3: CASSFALATSDTQYF; DNA: TGCGCCAGCAGCTTTGCACTAGCCACATCGGATACGCAGTATTTT
D: TRBD1; size: few; V: TRBV5-4; J: TRBJ2-3; length: 16; CDR3: CASSALQGAVTDTQYF; DNA: TGTGCCAGCAGCGCACTACAGGGGGCGGTAACAGATACGCAGTATTTT
D: TRBD1; size: NA; V: TRBV2; J: TRBJ1-1; length: 14; CDR3: CASSRTGTNTEAFF; DNA: TGTGCCAGCAGTAGGACAGGGACTAACACTGAAGCTTTCTTT
D: TRBD1; size: NA; V: TRBV19; J: TRBJ2-2; length: 14; CDR3: CASSWDRNTGELFF; DNA: TGTGCCAGTAGTTGGGACAGAAACACCGGGGAGCTGTTTTTT
D: TRBD2; size: few; V: TRBV28; J: TRBJ2-2; length: 20; CDR3: CASTAVGSGRVGRNTGELFF; DNA: TGTGCCAGCACCGCTGTGGGTAGCGGGAGGGTAGGAAGAAACACCGGGGAGCTGTTTTTT
D: NA; size: NA; V: TRBV7-6; J: TRBJ2-3; length: 13; CDR3: CASSFTRTDTQYF; DNA: TGTGCCAGCAGCTTTACACGCACAGATACGCAGTATTTT
D: NA; size: NA; V: TRBV19; J: TRBJ1-1; length: 14; CDR3: CASSTVGRATEAFF; DNA: TGTGCCAGTAGTACCGTCGGCAGGGCCACTGAAGCTTTCTTT
D: NA; size: once; V: TRBV2; J: TRBJ1-6; length: 16; CDR3: CASAGGGVGYNSPLHF; DNA: TGTGCCAGCGCCGGAGGGGGGGTGGGCTATAATTCACCCCTCCACTTT
D: TRBD2; size: once; V: TRBV14; J: TRBJ2-4; length: 17; CDR3: CASSQDSRAGTKNIQYF; DNA: TGTGCCAGCAGCCAAGACTCGAGAGCGGGGACCAAAAACATTCAGTACTTC
D: TRBD1; size: NA; V: TRBV7-8; J: TRBJ1-2; length: 16; CDR3: CASSLAGVQGVGGYTF; DNA: TGTGCCAGCAGCTTAGCTGGGGTTCAGGGGGTGGGAGGCTACACCTTC
D: TRBD1; size: NA; V: TRBV5-6; J: TRBJ1-2; length: 16; CDR3: CASSFFYPGQEHGYTF; DNA: TGTGCCAGCAGCTTTTTTTATCCGGGACAGGAGCATGGCTACACCTTC
D: NA; size: once; V: TRBV27; J: TRBJ2-2; length: 16; CDR3: CASSLISARTTGELFF; DNA: TGTGCCAGCAGTTTGATATCGGCCAGGACTACCGGGGAGCTGTTTTTT